This T cell receptor beta chain was recovered during a study of response to subunit inactivated influenza vaccine. Findings and caveats of the study: Researchers suggested that each seasonal influenza vaccination recruits few new T cells.

MiXCR, run by TCRdb on the RT-PCR reads, gives a single entry per CDR3 protein. The data contain 430,000 or so distinct CDR3 sequences, around 9.9% of them singletons. V was pared by 0 bases and J by 8 bases, with 14 bases between. The germline V gene encodes CDR1 LGHNA and CDR2 YSLEER. There are 15 residues in the CDR3. A note on this clonotype: Antigen: not known.

The receptor's source is a man aged 50 to 59 who received an inactivated influenza vaccine. The sample in question was PBMCs from blood, obtained around seven weeks after vaccination. The genes are TRBV4-3 and TRBJ2-1; no clear D gene. CDR3 loop: CASSQDRAFWDEQFF. CDR3 DNA: TGCGCCAGCAGCCAAGATAGGGCCTTTTGGGATGAGCAGTTCTTC.